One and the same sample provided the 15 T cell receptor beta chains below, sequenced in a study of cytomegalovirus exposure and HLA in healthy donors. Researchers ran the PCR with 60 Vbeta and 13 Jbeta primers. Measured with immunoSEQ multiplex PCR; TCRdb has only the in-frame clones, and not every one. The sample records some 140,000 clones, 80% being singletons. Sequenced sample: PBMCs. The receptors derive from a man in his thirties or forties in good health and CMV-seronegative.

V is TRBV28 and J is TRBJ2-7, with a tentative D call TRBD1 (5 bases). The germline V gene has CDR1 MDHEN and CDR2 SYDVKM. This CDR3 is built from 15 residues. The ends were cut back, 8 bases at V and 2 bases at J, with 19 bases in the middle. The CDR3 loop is CASPTPVDITYEQYF. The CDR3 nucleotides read TGTGCCAGCCCCACCCCCGTGGACATTACCTACGAGCAGTACTTC.

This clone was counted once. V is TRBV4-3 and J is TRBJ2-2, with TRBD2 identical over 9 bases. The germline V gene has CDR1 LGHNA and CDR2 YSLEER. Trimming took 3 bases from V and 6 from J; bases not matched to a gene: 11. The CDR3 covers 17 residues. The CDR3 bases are TGCGCCAGCAGCCAGGGAAGGGTAGCGGGAGTCCCCGGGGAGCTGTTTTTT. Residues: CASSQGRVAGVPGELFF.

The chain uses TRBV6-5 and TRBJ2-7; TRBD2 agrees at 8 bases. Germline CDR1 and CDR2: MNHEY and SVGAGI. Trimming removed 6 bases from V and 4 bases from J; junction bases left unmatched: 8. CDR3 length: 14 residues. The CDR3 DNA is TGTGCCAGCAGGAGACTAGCGAGGCCGTACGAGCAGTACTTC. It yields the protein CASRRLARPYEQYF.

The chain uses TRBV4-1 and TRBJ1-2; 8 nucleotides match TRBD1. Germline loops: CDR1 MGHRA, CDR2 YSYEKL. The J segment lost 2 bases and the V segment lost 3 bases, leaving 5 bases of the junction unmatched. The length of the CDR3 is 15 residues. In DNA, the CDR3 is TGCGCCAGCAGCCATGAACAGGGGGGGAACTATGGCTACACCTTC. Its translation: CASSHEQGGNYGYTF.

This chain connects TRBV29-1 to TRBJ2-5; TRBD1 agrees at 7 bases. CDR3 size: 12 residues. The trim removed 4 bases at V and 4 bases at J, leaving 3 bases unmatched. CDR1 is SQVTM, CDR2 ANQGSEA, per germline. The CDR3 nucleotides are TGCAGCGTTGGTCGACAGGGAGAGACCCAGTACTTC. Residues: CSVGRQGETQYF.

CDR3 protein: CASRQGGSNQPQHF. CDR3 in DNA: TGTGCCAGCAGACAGGGTGGTAGCAATCAGCCCCAGCATTTT. The genes are TRBV28 and TRBJ1-5; weak D call: TRBD1 (6 bases). The CDR3 sequence is 14 residues long. V was trimmed by 6 bases and J by 0 bases, leaving 9 bases between them. Germline values: CDR1 MDHEN, CDR2 SYDVKM.

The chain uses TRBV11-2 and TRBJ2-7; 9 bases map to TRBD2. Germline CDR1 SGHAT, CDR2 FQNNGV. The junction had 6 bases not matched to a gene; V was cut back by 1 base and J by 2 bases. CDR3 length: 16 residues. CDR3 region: CASSLVSGSPTYEQYF. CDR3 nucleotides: TGTGCCAGCAGCTTAGTTAGCGGGAGTCCTACCTACGAGCAGTACTTC. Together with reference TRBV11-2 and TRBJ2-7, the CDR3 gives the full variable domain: EAGVAQSPRYKIIEKRQSVAFWCNPISGHATLYWYQQILGQGPKLLIQFQNNGVVDDSQLPKDRFSAERLKGVDSTLKIQPAKLEDSAVYLCASSLVSGSPTYEQYFGPGTRLTVT.

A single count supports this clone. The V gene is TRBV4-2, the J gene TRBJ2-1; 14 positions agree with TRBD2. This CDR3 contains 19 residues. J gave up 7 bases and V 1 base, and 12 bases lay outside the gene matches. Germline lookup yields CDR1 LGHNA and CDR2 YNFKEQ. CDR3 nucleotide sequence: TGTGCCAGCAGCCAAGCTTCGACTAGCGGGAGGGCCTATCGAAATGAGCAGTTCTTC. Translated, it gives CASSQASTSGRAYRNEQFF.

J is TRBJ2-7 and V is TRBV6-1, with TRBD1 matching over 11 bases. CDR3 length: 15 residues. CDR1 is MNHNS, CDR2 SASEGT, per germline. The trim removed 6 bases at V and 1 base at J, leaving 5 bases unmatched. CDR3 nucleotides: TGTGCCAGCAGATCCGGGACAGGGGGTTCCTACGAGCAGTACTTC. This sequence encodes CASRSGTGGSYEQYF.

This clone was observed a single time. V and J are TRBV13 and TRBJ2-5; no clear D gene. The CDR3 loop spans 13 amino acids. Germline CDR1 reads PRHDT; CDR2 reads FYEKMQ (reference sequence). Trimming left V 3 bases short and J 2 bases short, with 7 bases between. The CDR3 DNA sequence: TGTGCCAGCAGCTTCGTGACTCAAGAGACCCAGTACTTC. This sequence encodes CASSFVTQETQYF.

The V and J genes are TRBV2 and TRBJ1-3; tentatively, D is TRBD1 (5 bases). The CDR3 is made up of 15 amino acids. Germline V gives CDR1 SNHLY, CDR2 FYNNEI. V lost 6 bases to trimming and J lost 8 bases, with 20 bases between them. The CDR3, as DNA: TGTGCCAGCAGCTCAAGACAGCCTCAAGGGGACACCATATATTTT. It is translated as CASSSRQPQGDTIYF.

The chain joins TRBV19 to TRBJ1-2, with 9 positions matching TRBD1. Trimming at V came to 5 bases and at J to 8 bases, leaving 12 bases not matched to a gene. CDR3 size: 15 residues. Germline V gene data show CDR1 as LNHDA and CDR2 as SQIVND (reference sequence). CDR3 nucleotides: TGTGCCAGTAGTCCCAGCCGGACAGGGGTCCGAGGCTACACCTTC. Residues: CASSPSRTGVRGYTF.

In nucleotides, the CDR3 is TGTGCCAGCAGCTCGGTACTCGAGGAGGAGCAGTTCTTC. It yields the protein CASSSVLEEEQFF. The rearrangement joins TRBV7-8 to TRBJ2-1; D gene unclear. Trimming removed 4 bases at V and 10 bases at J, with 14 bases between. This CDR3 region has 13 residues. Germline CDR1 SGHVS, CDR2 FQNEAQ. The full variable domain, completed using reference TRBV7-8 and TRBJ2-1, is GAGVSQSPRYKVAKRGQDVALRCDPISGHVSLFWYQQALGQGPEFLTYFQNEAQLDKSGLPSDRFFAERPEGSVSTLKIQRTQQEDSAVYLCASSSVLEEEQFFGPGTRLTVL.

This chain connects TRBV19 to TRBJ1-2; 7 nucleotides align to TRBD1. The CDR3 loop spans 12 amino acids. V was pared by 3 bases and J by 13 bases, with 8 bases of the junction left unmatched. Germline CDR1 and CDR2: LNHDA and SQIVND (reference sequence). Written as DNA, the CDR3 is TGTGCCAGTAGTATCCCGCCACAGGGGTGCACCTTC. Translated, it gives CASSIPPQGCTF.

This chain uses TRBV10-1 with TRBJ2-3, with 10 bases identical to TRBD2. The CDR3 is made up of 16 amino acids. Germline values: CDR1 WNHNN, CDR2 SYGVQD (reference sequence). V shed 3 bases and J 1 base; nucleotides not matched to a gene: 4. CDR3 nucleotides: TGCGCCAGCAGTGACCTTGGACTAGCGGGCACAGATACGCAGTATTTT. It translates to CASSDLGLAGTDTQYF.